This T cell receptor beta chain derives from a study of cytomegalovirus exposure and HLA in healthy donors. Overall study findings and caveats: Sequencing depth across donors, presence/absence analyses assumed, was roughly uniform. Later analysis placed DRB1 highest and HLA-C lowest in TCR association rates, which differed by HLA locus. The HLA-A and HLA-B alleles of most subjects were reportedly predicted accurately from TCR beta sequences.

On this clone itself: Antigen specificity is unknown.

The CDR3 extends over 14 amino acids. Germline-derived CDR1 and CDR2 are MNHEY and SVGAGI. The V gene end was trimmed by 2 bases and the J gene end by 8 bases; junction bases not matched to a gene: 7. Use of 60 Vbeta and 13 Jbeta primers characterized the PCR. Generated by immunoSEQ multiplex PCR, the TCRdb table keeps only in-frame clones and is missing some. The sample yields 180,000 or so clones, 80% seen once. This TCR came from a woman younger than 45 in good health and CMV-seronegative. The rearrangement uses TRBV6-5 and TRBJ1-2, with 8 positions matching TRBD1. Sample: PBMCs. The CDR3 region has the DNA TGTGCCAGCAGTTACGGACAGGGCCCTTGGGGCTACACCTTC. Amino acids: CASSYGQGPWGYTF.